The next 30 T cell receptor beta chains were all read from a single sample in a study of radiation and T cells in renal cell carcinoma. The sample's time point: blood 4 weeks post-SBRT, at nephrectomy. Treatment described: 15 Gy SBRT to primary tumor, nephrectomy 4 weeks later. Only in-frame clones appear in the TCRdb table, and some are missing; sequencing was by immunoSEQ multiplex PCR. The table lists about 100,000 clones, around 80% of them singletons, with approximately 7.8% in the top ten. Source: blood, taken from a patient whose treatment included radiotherapy and nephrectomy. These receptors originate from a man in his 60s with renal cell carcinoma.

The V gene is TRBV27, the J gene TRBJ2-2; 14 bases fit TRBD2. V dropped 3 bases and J dropped 7; count of bases not matched to a gene: 4. Germline V CDR1 and CDR2: MNHEY, SMNVEV (reference sequence). There are 16 residues in the CDR3. The CDR3: CASSFGLAGGSGELFF. CDR3 sequence (DNA): TGTGCCAGCAGTTTCGGACTAGCGGGAGGAAGCGGGGAGCTGTTTTTT.

This sequence joins TRBV6-6 and TRBJ1-2; possibly TRBD1 for D (5 bases). This CDR3 region has 14 residues. Germline lookup yields CDR1 MNHNY and CDR2 SVGAGI (reference sequence). Trimming shortened V by 1 base and J by 8 bases, and 14 bases separated the two germline ends. The CDR3 sequence: CASSYFDRSGGYTF. The CDR3 region has the DNA TGTGCCAGCAGTTACTTTGACAGATCGGGAGGCTACACCTTC.

The chain links TRBV5-1 to TRBJ2-2; D is ambiguous. Per germline, CDR1 SGHRS and CDR2 YFSETQ. This CDR3 is 13 amino acids long. V lost 4 bases and J 4 bases, leaving 8 bases between the germline ends. The DNA of the CDR3 is TGCGCCAGCAGCCGCCTTGGCACCGGGGAGCTGTTTTTT. This sequence encodes CASSRLGTGELFF.

The genes are TRBV29-1 and TRBJ2-5; maybe TRBD2 (5 bases). The CDR3 runs 14 residues. Germline CDR1 and CDR2: SQVTM and ANQGSEA. Trimming left V 7 bases short and J 2 bases short, with 17 bases between. The chain's CDR3 is CSARNRGGQETQYF. DNA for the CDR3: TGCAGCGCCAGAAATCGAGGCGGGCAAGAGACCCAGTACTTC.

This chain connects TRBV5-1 to TRBJ2-7; a possible D gene is TRBD2 (7 bases). CDR3 length equals 15 residues. The V gene lost 5 bases and the J gene lost 2 bases, with 17 bases spanning the gap. The germline V gene has CDR1 SGHRS and CDR2 YFSETQ. The CDR3 loop reads CASSLSGGNTYEQYF. The DNA for the CDR3 is TGCGCCAGCAGTCTTTCGGGGGGCAATACCTACGAGCAGTACTTC.

This chain connects TRBV28 to TRBJ2-7, with TRBD2 as a possible D gene (6 bases). The CDR3 loop spans 15 amino acids. Per germline, CDR1 MDHEN and CDR2 SYDVKM. The ends were cut back, 3 bases at V and 5 bases at J, with 17 bases in the middle. In DNA, the CDR3 is TGTGCCAGCAGTTTTGAATCGGGAGTCAGCGACGAGCAGTACTTC. It is translated as CASSFESGVSDEQYF.

The chain recombines TRBV7-8 with TRBJ2-5; D is possibly TRBD1 or TRBD2 (5 bases each). Per the germline V gene, CDR1 is SGHVS and CDR2 is FQNEAQ. V gave up 4 bases and J gave up 2 bases, with 14 bases separating them. The CDR3 totals 15 residues. CDR3 protein: CASSSGYQGQETQYF. The CDR3, as DNA: TGTGCCAGCAGCTCGGGATATCAGGGACAAGAGACCCAGTACTTC.

The chain employs TRBV10-3 and TRBJ2-1, with 7 bases that match TRBD2. The germline V gene has CDR1 ENHRY and CDR2 SYGVKD. The junction had 7 bases not matched to a gene; V was cut back by 8 bases and J by 9 bases. The CDR3 consists of 12 residues. CDR3 nucleotide sequence: TGTGCCATCCTGGTAGCGGGCGGTGAGCAGTTCTTC. This translates into CAILVAGGEQFF.

The chain uses TRBV4-1 and TRBJ2-1; 12 bases map to TRBD2. This CDR3 comprises 16 residues. CDR1 and CDR2 (germline): MGHRA, YSYEKL. V shed 4 bases and J 5 bases; nucleotides not matched to a gene: 6. The CDR3 protein is CASSRRLAGVDNEQFF. In DNA, the CDR3 is TGCGCCAGCAGCCGAAGACTAGCGGGAGTGGACAATGAGCAGTTCTTC.

This clone was found once. V and J are TRBV5-5 and TRBJ2-7; the D gene could be TRBD1 or TRBD2 (5 bases each). V lost 2 bases, J lost 0 bases, and 9 bases lay in between. Germline values: CDR1 SGHKS, CDR2 YYEKEE (reference sequence). The length of the CDR3 is 14 residues. In DNA, the CDR3 is TGTGCCAGCAGCTTCCGGGACCACTCCTACGAGCAGTACTTC. It codes for CASSFRDHSYEQYF. Filled out from reference TRBV5-5 and TRBJ2-7, the complete variable domain reads DAGVTQSPTHLIKTRGQQVTLRCSPISGHKSVSWYQQVLGQGPQFIFQYYEKEERGRGNFPDRFSARQFPNYSSELNVNALLLGDSALYLCASSFRDHSYEQYFGPGTRLTVT.

This rearrangement joins TRBV7-6 to TRBJ1-4; 8 bases map to TRBD1. Germline V gene data show CDR1 as SGHVS and CDR2 as FNYEAQ. The CDR3 is 15 amino acids. The V segment lost 3 bases and the J segment 6 bases; nucleotides outside the gene matches: 6. CDR3 in amino acids: CASSLKQGGDEKLFF. CDR3 nucleotide sequence: TGTGCCAGCAGCTTGAAACAGGGGGGCGATGAAAAACTGTTTTTT.

J is TRBJ2-5 and V is TRBV29-1, with 7 bases identical to TRBD2. Germline values: CDR1 SQVTM, CDR2 ANQGSEA. Trimming removed 7 bases from V and 11 bases from J; junction bases left unmatched: 13. The CDR3 runs to 12 residues. The CDR3 region has the DNA TGCAGCGCCCGGGCCTCGGCGGGGGAGCAGTACTTC. It yields the protein CSARASAGEQYF. Full variable domain (remainder filled in from reference TRBV29-1 and TRBJ2-5): SAVISQKPSRDICQRGTSLTIQCQVDSQVTMMFWYRQQPGQSLTLIATANQGSEATYESGFVIDKFPISRPNLTFSTLTVSNMSPEDSSIYLCSARASAGEQYFGPGTRLLVL.

This chain connects TRBV30 to TRBJ2-2, with D hard to call. CDR3 length: 10 residues. Germline V gene sequence: CDR1 GTSNPN, CDR2 SVGIG (reference sequence). Trimming took 5 bases from V and 6 from J, leaving 4 bases between them. The CDR3 nucleotides read TGTGCCTGGTACTCCGGGGAGCTGTTTTTT. It encodes CAWYSGELFF.

The V call is TRBV6-1, the J call TRBJ1-2; unclear D gene. In germline, CDR1 is MNHNS, CDR2 SASEGT. The germline V and J ends were trimmed by 3 bases and 3 bases, with 11 bases remaining between them. The CDR3 length is 14 residues. In DNA form, the CDR3 reads TGTGCCAGCAGTGACTCTTGGTTGGACTATGGCTACACCTTC. This translates into CASSDSWLDYGYTF.

This chain connects TRBV27 to TRBJ2-1, with TRBD2 matching 8 bases. CDR1 is MNHEY, CDR2 SMNVEV, per germline (reference sequence). The CDR3 is made up of 15 amino acids. V was clipped by 10 bases and J by 0 bases; unmatched bases: 8. As DNA, the CDR3 is TGTGCCACGCTAGCGGGCCGCAGCTCCTACAATGAGCAGTTCTTC. Protein product: CATLAGRSSYNEQFF.

The table lists this clone with a few counts. The chain carries TRBV4-2 and TRBJ2-7, with D uncertain. This CDR3 contains 13 residues. The germline gives CDR1 LGHNA, CDR2 YNFKEQ. The V gene lost 0 bases and the J gene lost 7 bases, with 10 bases spanning the gap. The CDR3 DNA is TGTGCCAGCAGCCAAGATCTGAATGGGGAGCAGTACTTC. Amino acid sequence: CASSQDLNGEQYF.

This clone appeared a few times. The V call is TRBV7-8, the J call TRBJ2-1; either TRBD1 or TRBD2 may fit D (6 bases each). The CDR3 is 12 residues long. CDR1 and CDR2 (germline): SGHVS, FQNEAQ. The germline V and J ends were trimmed by 2 bases and 11 bases, with 10 bases remaining between them. The DNA for the CDR3 is TGTGCCAGCAGCTTACCCGGGGGCCAGCAGTTCTTC. This translates into CASSLPGGQQFF.

The V gene is TRBV19, the J gene TRBJ1-5; a possible D gene is TRBD1 (6 bases). Looked up from germline, CDR1 is LNHDA and CDR2 is SQIVND (reference sequence). Trimming took 5 bases from V and 3 from J, leaving 17 bases between them. The CDR3 spans 16 residues. The chain's CDR3 is CASSPPGGGNNQPQHF. In nucleotides, the CDR3 is TGTGCCAGTAGTCCCCCCGGGGGGGGCAACAATCAGCCCCAGCATTTT.

This clone was picked up one time. The chain combines TRBV30 with TRBJ1-4; D remains ambiguous. The CDR3 is made up of 14 amino acids. V was clipped by 1 base and J by 5 bases, with 11 bases between them. The V gene's germline CDR1 is GTSNPN and CDR2 SVGIG (reference sequence). CDR3 DNA: TGTGCCTGGAGTGCCGGGGTGCAAAATGAAAAACTGTTTTTT. Its translation: CAWSAGVQNEKLFF.

The chain uses TRBV15 and TRBJ2-5; TRBD2 matches 10 bases. The germline V gene has CDR1 LNHNV and CDR2 YYDKDF (reference sequence). The CDR3 runs to 15 residues. The V segment lost 2 bases and the J segment 5 bases; nucleotides outside the gene matches: 5. CDR3 coding DNA: TGTGCCACCAGCAGACCTAGCGGGAGAGGGGAGACCCAGTACTTC. Translation: CATSRPSGRGETQYF.

The chain has TRBV7-9 and TRBJ1-2, with 8 bases aligning to TRBD1. The CDR3 runs to 14 residues. Germline trimming cut 5 bases from V and 4 bases from J; bases unmatched to any gene: 6. The germline gives CDR1 SEHNR, CDR2 FQNEAQ (reference sequence). Here the CDR3 reads CASSTGGTGYGYTF. The CDR3 DNA reads TGTGCCAGCAGCACGGGAGGGACAGGCTATGGCTACACCTTC.

This clone was seen a few times. This chain links TRBV5-1 with TRBJ2-6; D might be TRBD2 (5 bases). The CDR3 runs to 14 residues. Germline V CDR1 and CDR2: SGHRS, YFSETQ. V lost 0 bases and J lost 5, with 6 bases in between. The CDR3 sequence: CASSLGGWANVLTF. CDR3 nucleotides: TGCGCCAGCAGCTTGGGAGGGTGGGCCAACGTCCTGACTTTC.

The sample holds one count of this clone. The chain uses TRBV5-1 and TRBJ2-1, with D maybe TRBD1 (7 bases). The V gene lost 0 bases and the J gene lost 9 bases, with 16 bases spanning the gap. CDR1 and CDR2 from the germline V gene are SGHRS and YFSETQ. This CDR3 comprises 15 residues. Here the CDR3 reads CASSLVVQGRGEQFF. CDR3 nucleotides: TGCGCCAGCAGCTTGGTTGTACAGGGGCGGGGTGAGCAGTTCTTC.

The J gene is TRBJ2-7, the V gene TRBV14; TRBD2 aligns across 14 bases. Germline CDR1 and CDR2: SGHDN and FVKESK. J lost 1 base, V lost 1 base, and 12 bases had no gene match. The CDR3 runs 20 residues. CDR3 DNA sequence: TGTGCCAGCAGCCAAGGCCCCCTCGGGACTAGCGGGAGCGGGTCCTACGAGCAGTACTTC. This codes for CASSQGPLGTSGSGSYEQYF.

The chain carries TRBV5-1 and TRBJ2-5; a weak D match, TRBD2 (5 bases). CDR3 length: 15 amino acids. V gave up 0 bases and J gave up 5 bases, with 14 bases separating them. Germline V gene lookup returns CDR1 SGHRS and CDR2 YFSETQ. The chain's CDR3 is CASSLGSGFWETQYF. Written as DNA, the CDR3 is TGCGCCAGCAGCTTGGGTTCGGGGTTTTGGGAGACCCAGTACTTC.

The CDR3 loop is CASNGDLNRGNTEAFF. CDR3 nucleotide sequence: TGTGCCAGCAATGGCGACCTCAACAGGGGCAACACTGAAGCTTTCTTT. This chain joins TRBV7-9 and TRBJ1-1, with 7 positions matching TRBD1. V trimming: 7 bases; J trimming: 2 bases; junction bases outside the gene matches: 13. The germline V gene encodes CDR1 SEHNR and CDR2 FQNEAQ (reference sequence). This CDR3 contains 16 residues.

The genes are TRBV20-1 and TRBJ2-7; possible D gene TRBD2, 5 bases. V was shortened by 7 bases and J by 2 bases, with 9 bases between the two germline ends. The CDR3 has 11 residues. Germline assignment: CDR1 DFQATT and CDR2 SNEGSKA (reference sequence). CDR3 DNA sequence: TGCAGTGGGACTGAAGCCTACGAGCAGTACTTC. Encoded protein: CSGTEAYEQYF.

This chain uses TRBV18 with TRBJ1-2; tentatively, D is TRBD1 (6 bases). Germline CDR1 and CDR2: KGHSH and LQKENI. This CDR3 has 13 amino acids. Trimming took off 3 bases at V and 3 bases at J, with 8 bases between the two ends. CDR3 in amino acids: CASSPGADYGYTF. For the CDR3, the DNA is TGTGCCAGCTCACCGGGGGCGGACTATGGCTACACCTTC.

The genes are TRBV10-3 and TRBJ2-7; D remains ambiguous. Germline V gene sequence: CDR1 ENHRY, CDR2 SYGVKD. The ends were cut back, 0 bases at V and 12 bases at J, with 9 bases in the middle. This CDR3 is built from 11 residues. CDR3 sequence reads: CAISESVHRYF. CDR3 in DNA: TGTGCCATCAGTGAGTCGGTCCACCGGTACTTC.

This clone was detected only a few times. The chain couples TRBV4-2 to TRBJ2-2; 8 bases are shared with TRBD1. The V gene end was trimmed by 2 bases and the J gene end by 6 bases; junction bases not matched to a gene: 5. The germline CDR1 and CDR2 sequences are LGHNA and YNFKEQ. The CDR3 spans 15 residues. CDR3 coding DNA: TGTGCCAGCAGCCAAAAGACAGGGGAGCCCGGGGAGCTGTTTTTT. Translated, it gives CASSQKTGEPGELFF.